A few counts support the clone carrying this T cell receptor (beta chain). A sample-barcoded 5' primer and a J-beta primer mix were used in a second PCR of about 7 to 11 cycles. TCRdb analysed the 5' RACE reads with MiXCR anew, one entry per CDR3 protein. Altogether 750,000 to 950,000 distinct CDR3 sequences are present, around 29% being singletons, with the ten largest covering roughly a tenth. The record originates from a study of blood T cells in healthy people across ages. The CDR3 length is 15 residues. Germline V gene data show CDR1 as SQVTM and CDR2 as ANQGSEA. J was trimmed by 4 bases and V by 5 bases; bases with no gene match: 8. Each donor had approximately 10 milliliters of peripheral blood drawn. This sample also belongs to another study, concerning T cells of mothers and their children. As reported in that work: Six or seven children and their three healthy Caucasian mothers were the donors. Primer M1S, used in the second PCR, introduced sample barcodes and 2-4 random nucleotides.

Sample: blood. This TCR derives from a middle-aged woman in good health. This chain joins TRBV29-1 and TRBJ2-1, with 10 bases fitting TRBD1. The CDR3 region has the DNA TGCAGCGTTCATAGGACAGGGGGGATTTACAATGAGCAGTTCTTC. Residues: CSVHRTGGIYNEQFF.